A selection of T cell receptor beta chains follows, all from one sample in a study of T cell repertoires in cytomegalovirus infection. TCRdb ran MiXCR on the reads and lists one entry per CDR3 protein. Of hundreds of thousands of distinct CDR3 sequences listed, approximately 7% were seen once; the top ten hold 5.5% to 8%. Sequences were obtained from PBMCs. These receptors all stem from a human donor in good health (CMV status not recorded). Some clones in this sample may be carry-over from other donors' samples. Each CDR3 is given with its conserved first and last residue. A D gene is named only where the DNA matches it firmly. For some rows the clone size is stated as once, few or many, or as a class when expanded; others skip it.

v_gene	abundance	len	j_gene	d_gene	CDR3aa
TRBV6-2/TRBV6-3	few	13	TRBJ2-7	NA	CASGRDIVYEQYF
TRBV7-2	many	14	TRBJ2-4	TRBD1	CASSQGVAKNIQYF
TRBV20-1	many	14	TRBJ1-4	NA	CSARPSATNEKLFF
TRBV14	many	15	TRBJ2-2	NA	CASSPEWGDSGELFF
TRBV5-6	many	14	TRBJ2-2	NA	CASSLGTAHGELFF
TRBV20-1	many	12	TRBJ2-7	NA	CSARVGPYEQYF
TRBV7-9	many	16	TRBJ2-2	NA	CASSLARGGNTGELFF
TRBV19	many	14	TRBJ2-5	TRBD2	CASKTSGVVETQYF
TRBV6-6	many	13	TRBJ2-1	NA	CASSPGGNNEQFF
TRBV12-3/TRBV12-4	many	15	TRBJ1-5	NA	CASSPDQSGNQPQHF
TRBV11-2	many	17	TRBJ2-5	NA	CASSNPGGGLSTETQYF
TRBV15	many	15	TRBJ2-3	NA	CATSRDARPGDTQYF
TRBV29-1	NA	13	TRBJ1-1	NA	CSVGRPPGTEAFF
TRBV7-2	many	13	TRBJ1-2	TRBD1	CASSLRQGSGYTF
TRBV7-2	many	13	TRBJ1-2	NA	CASSVGAGYSYTF
TRBV6-6	many	15	TRBJ2-7	NA	CASSYHPLDDYEQYF
TRBV29-1	many	18	TRBJ2-1	TRBD2	CSVGSGGPSTFSYNEQFF
TRBV30	many	13	TRBJ1-1	NA	CAWRRLGNTEAFF
TRBV3-1	few	18	TRBJ2-3	NA	CASSRSGILSGNTDTQYF
TRBV28	many	14	TRBJ1-2	TRBD1	CASRGTAPNYGYTF
TRBV29-1	NA	14	TRBJ1-2	NA	CSVEDPGLNYGYTF
TRBV7-2	many	13	TRBJ1-5	NA	CASSVSADQPQHF
TRBV7-7	many	13	TRBJ1-3	NA	CASSLTDGNTIYF
TRBV20-1	NA	12	TRBJ2-5	NA	CSARRGQETQYF
TRBV30	many	12	TRBJ2-5	NA	CAWDDSEETQYF
TRBV7-2	many	14	TRBJ2-7	NA	CASSPKGGTYEQYF
TRBV4-2	many	14	TRBJ1-1	NA	CASSPSLGATEAFF
TRBV13	many	15	TRBJ2-2	TRBD1	CASSSDRDFSGELFF
TRBV29-1	few	15	TRBJ1-2	NA	CSVEGGSGARYGYTF
TRBV15	many	16	TRBJ1-1	NA	CATSRVGGEMNTEAFF
TRBV18	many	15	TRBJ1-1	TRBD1	CASLPTGAVGTEAFF
TRBV5-1	NA	14	TRBJ2-3	TRBD1	CASSETGGTDTQYF
TRBV2	many	13	TRBJ1-2	NA	CASTPDRAGGYTF
TRBV18	many	14	TRBJ1-1	NA	CASSPQTGPTEAFF
TRBV7-2	NA	14	TRBJ1-2	TRBD1	CASSLGDRANGYTF
TRBV29-1	many	13	TRBJ1-1	NA	CSVEMDMNTEAFF